A single sample is the source of the 16 T cell receptor beta chains below, sequenced in a study of beta chain features in type 1 diabetes. Sequenced material consisted of expressed TCRB transcripts (all of the isolated RNA was reverse transcribed). Libraries were prepared by immunoSEQ multiplex PCR; TCRdb keeps only in-frame clonotypes and omits some of them. The sample consists of 200,000 to 300,000 clones, around 65% of them appearing once. The source material was naive CD4+ T cells from blood. The receptor set was obtained from a man under 40 in good health.

The chain couples TRBV7-9 to TRBJ2-3; D is unresolved. CDR1 is SEHNR and CDR2 is FQNEAQ in the germline V gene (reference sequence). Deletions cut 8 bases from V and 3 bases from J, with 9 bases between. The CDR3 is 12 residues long. CDR3 sequence: CASAGQTDTQYF. The CDR3 DNA reads as TGTGCCAGCGCCGGTCAAACAGATACGCAGTATTTT.

This chain connects TRBV15 to TRBJ2-5; TRBD1 agrees at 8 bases. CDR3 length equals 16 residues. Germline V lookup: CDR1 LNHNV, CDR2 YYDKDF (reference sequence). V lost 0 bases, J lost 2 bases, and 5 bases stayed unmatched. The CDR3 loop reads CATSRDPGTGQETQYF. CDR3 DNA sequence: TGTGCCACCAGCAGAGACCCTGGGACAGGACAAGAGACCCAGTACTTC.

The genes are TRBV30 and TRBJ1-2; no firm D call. Germline V gene sequence: CDR1 GTSNPN, CDR2 SVGIG (reference sequence). The CDR3 contains 11 residues. The V gene lost 0 bases and the J gene lost 4 bases, with 3 bases spanning the gap. Here the CDR3 DNA reads TGTGCCTGGAGTGTTCCCTATGGCTACACCTTC. It yields the protein CAWSVPYGYTF.

This rearrangement joins TRBV30 to TRBJ2-7, with D hard to call. Germline CDR1 is GTSNPN and CDR2 is SVGIG (reference sequence). The V gene lost 4 bases and the J gene lost 0 bases, with 7 bases spanning the gap. CDR3 size: 12 residues. DNA of the CDR3: TGTGCCTGGAAGGCGAGCTCCTACGAGCAGTACTTC. Translation gives CAWKASSYEQYF.

This clone was found a few times. This chain joins TRBV7-9 and TRBJ1-5; the D is unclear. This CDR3 region has 14 residues. The V and J ends lost 4 bases and 0 bases respectively, with 7 bases between them. CDR1 is SEHNR, CDR2 FQNEAQ, per germline (reference sequence). The CDR3 sequence: CASSSSVSNQPQHF. The DNA for the CDR3 is TGTGCCAGCAGCTCGAGTGTTAGCAATCAGCCCCAGCATTTT.

The chain couples TRBV7-8 to TRBJ2-4; tentative D call: TRBD1 (5 bases). This CDR3 is 20 amino acids long. Trimming took off 2 bases at V and 0 bases at J, with 23 bases between the two ends. Germline CDR1 SGHVS, CDR2 FQNEAQ. As DNA, the CDR3 is TGTGCCAGCAGCTTATTCGACTCAGGGCTTAGTTCGGGAGCCAAAAACATTCAGTACTTC. Its protein product is CASSLFDSGLSSGAKNIQYF.

V gene TRBV2 combines with J gene TRBJ2-7, with 8 bases matching TRBD2. Germline lookup yields CDR1 SNHLY and CDR2 FYNNEI. The CDR3 runs 16 residues. J lost 1 base, V lost 5 bases, and 10 bases had no gene match. The DNA for the CDR3 is TGTGCCAGCAGTTTCCTGATAGCGGGACTGTCCTACGAGCAGTACTTC. It is translated as CASSFLIAGLSYEQYF.

Regarding this clone: The same CDR3 also results from other DNA sequences found in this sample. The rearrangement links TRBV29-1 to TRBJ2-3; TRBD1 or TRBD2 may be the D gene (5 bases each). This CDR3 comprises 12 residues. CDR1 and CDR2 from the germline V gene are SQVTM and ANQGSEA. V gave up 0 bases and J gave up 4 bases, with 5 bases separating them. The CDR3 is CSVEEGADTQYF. CDR3 bases: TGCAGCGTTGAAGAGGGGGCAGATACGCAGTATTTT.

In its sample, this clone was seen a few times. This chain connects TRBV10-3 to TRBJ1-2; TRBD1 might be the D (6 bases). This CDR3 has 14 amino acids. Trimming took 2 bases from V and 4 from J, leaving 11 bases between them. From germline, CDR1 is ENHRY and CDR2 SYGVKD. The CDR3 protein is CAISETGNRYGYTF. As DNA, the CDR3 is TGTGCCATCAGTGAGACAGGGAACCGCTATGGCTACACCTTC.

This clone has just one count. This chain connects TRBV30 to TRBJ1-2, with TRBD1 identical over 9 bases. Germline CDR1 is GTSNPN and CDR2 is SVGIG (reference sequence). J lost 7 bases, V lost 7 bases, and 13 bases had no gene match. The CDR3 consists of 14 residues. This CDR3 reads CASTRDRVASGYTF. Written as DNA, the CDR3 is TGTGCCTCGACCCGGGACAGGGTAGCTAGTGGCTACACCTTC.

This chain links TRBV7-2 with TRBJ2-5, with TRBD1 matching over 8 bases. Germline V lookup: CDR1 SGHTA, CDR2 FQGNSA. J gave up 7 bases and V 5 bases, and 12 bases lay outside the gene matches. CDR3 size: 15 residues. Here the CDR3 reads CASSPQADRGGTQYF. For the CDR3, the DNA is TGTGCCAGCAGCCCCCAAGCCGACAGGGGTGGGACCCAGTACTTC.

This sequence joins TRBV27 and TRBJ2-5, with TRBD1 identical over 7 bases. Germline values: CDR1 MNHEY, CDR2 SMNVEV (reference sequence). With 2 bases clipped from V and 5 bases from J, the junction kept 8 bases outside the gene matches. This CDR3 spans 15 amino acids. Here the CDR3 reads CASSLVWDRLETQYF. CDR3 bases: TGTGCCAGCAGTTTAGTCTGGGACAGATTGGAGACCCAGTACTTC.

The chain combines TRBV10-3 with TRBJ2-5; TRBD2 matches at 12 bases. Trimming at V came to 10 bases and at J to 2 bases, leaving 11 bases not matched to a gene. Germline V gene lookup returns CDR1 ENHRY and CDR2 SYGVKD. The CDR3 totals 16 residues. CDR3 coding DNA: TGTGCCAGCCGGAACCGACTAGCGGGAGAACAAGAGACCCAGTACTTC. Amino acids: CASRNRLAGEQETQYF.

The V and J genes are TRBV30 and TRBJ2-3, with a weak D call TRBD2 (5 bases). Trimming took off 4 bases at V and 0 bases at J, with 8 bases between the two ends. Per germline, CDR1 GTSNPN and CDR2 SVGIG (reference sequence). The CDR3 extends over 13 amino acids. The CDR3: CAWTSTSTDTQYF. DNA of the CDR3: TGTGCCTGGACTAGCACGAGCACAGATACGCAGTATTTT.

The rearrangement joins TRBV4-3 to TRBJ2-3, with 10 bases fitting TRBD2. V shed 0 bases, J shed 0 bases, and the junction held 3 bases outside the gene matches. Germline lookup yields CDR1 LGHNA and CDR2 YSLEER. The CDR3 is 17 amino acids. CDR3 region: CASSQDGSGGSTDTQYF. The DNA for the CDR3 is TGCGCCAGCAGCCAAGATGGTAGCGGGGGGAGCACAGATACGCAGTATTTT.

The V and J genes are TRBV7-8 and TRBJ2-2; D might be TRBD1 or TRBD2, each matching 5 bases. The V gene's germline CDR1 is SGHVS and CDR2 FQNEAQ. Trimming left V 4 bases short and J 4 bases short, with 13 bases between. This CDR3 has 15 residues. DNA of the CDR3: TGTGCCAGCAGCTCCCGGGACGTGCCCACCGGGGAGCTGTTTTTT. This sequence encodes CASSSRDVPTGELFF.